The T cell receptor (beta chain) under discussion was sequenced for a study of response to subunit inactivated influenza vaccine. CDR3 length equals 13 residues. Trimming took 3 bases from V and 2 from J, leaving 6 bases between them. The germline gives CDR1 SNHLY, CDR2 FYNNEI. TCRdb reprocessed the RT-PCR reads with MiXCR, giving one entry per CDR3 protein. The sample yields 500,000 to 600,000 distinct CDR3 sequences, under 15% seen once. Only a few counts were recorded for this clonotype. No antigen is known for it. Study-level results: Authors suggested few new T cells are recruited by each seasonal influenza vaccination.

V and J are TRBV2 and TRBJ2-3; D not certain. This sample comprised PBMCs from blood, obtained roughly 47 days after vaccination. This TCR derives from a man between 50 and 59 years old who received an inactivated influenza vaccine. CDR3 residues: CASSEAHTDTQYF. DNA for the CDR3: TGTGCCAGCAGTGAGGCACACACAGATACGCAGTATTTT.